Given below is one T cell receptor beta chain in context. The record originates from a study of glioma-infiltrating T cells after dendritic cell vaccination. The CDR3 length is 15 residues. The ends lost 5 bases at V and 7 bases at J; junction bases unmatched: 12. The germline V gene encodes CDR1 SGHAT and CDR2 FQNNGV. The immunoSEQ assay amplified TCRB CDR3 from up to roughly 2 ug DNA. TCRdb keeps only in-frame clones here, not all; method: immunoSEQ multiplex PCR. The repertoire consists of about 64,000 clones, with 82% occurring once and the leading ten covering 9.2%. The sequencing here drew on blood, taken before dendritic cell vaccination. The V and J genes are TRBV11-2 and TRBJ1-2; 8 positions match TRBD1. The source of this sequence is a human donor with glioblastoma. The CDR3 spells CASSTRTGTPSGYTF. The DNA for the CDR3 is TGTGCCAGCAGCACCCGGACAGGGACTCCCTCTGGCTACACCTTC.